These 10 T cell receptor beta chains came from one sample sequenced in a study of shared clonotypes between healthy human individuals (dated by TCRdb to the early 2020s). Library construction relied on the immunoSEQ multiplex PCR assay. Held by TCRdb, this immuneACCESS table contains in-frame sequences only and omits some clones. Under half of the omission traces to an unresolved V gene where checked; the cause of the rest is unknown. This sample holds millions of clones; more than 85% were observed only once. 0.39% of the sample goes to the ten largest clones. Material for sequencing was naive CD4+ T cells from PBMCs. Explained via the paper, the cell subset or site label denotes: CD45RA+ positively selected. The receptors here all came from a man aged 18-30 years in good health. Some clones in this sample may be carry-over from other donors' samples.

The chain employs TRBV28 and TRBJ1-2, with TRBD1 matching over 7 bases. The J segment lost 2 bases and the V segment lost 3 bases, leaving 6 bases of the junction unmatched. This CDR3 is built from 15 residues. Germline V gives CDR1 MDHEN, CDR2 SYDVKM. The CDR3 coding sequence is TGTGCCAGCAGTTTTCTAGGGGGCGCAAACTATGGCTACACCTTC. It is translated as CASSFLGGANYGYTF.

The V and J genes are TRBV7-2 and TRBJ2-5; D not certain. Looked up from germline, CDR1 is SGHTA and CDR2 is FQGNSA. The CDR3 loop spans 14 amino acids. The ends were cut back, 5 bases at V and 0 bases at J, with 10 bases in the middle. DNA of the CDR3: TGTGCCAGCAGCCCAGGACGGTACCAAGAGACCCAGTACTTC. It specifies CASSPGRYQETQYF. The complete variable domain, with remaining parts taken from reference TRBV7-2 and TRBJ2-5, reads GAGVSQSPSNKVTEKGKDVELRCDPISGHTALYWYRQSLGQGLEFLIYFQGNSAPDKSGLPSDRFSAERTGGSVSTLTIQRTQQEDSAVYLCASSPGRYQETQYFGPGTRLLVL.

This clone was found once. The CDR3 spells CASKRETRGYEQYF. Written as DNA, the CDR3 is TGCGCCAGTAAGAGGGAGACGAGAGGCTACGAGCAGTACTTC. This sequence joins TRBV5-1 and TRBJ2-7, with a possible D match to TRBD2 (5 bases). The CDR3 length is 14 residues. The germline V gene has CDR1 SGHRS and CDR2 YFSETQ. Trimming stripped 8 bases from V and 3 bases from J, with 18 bases between.

J is TRBJ2-7 and V is TRBV21-1; the table's D call TRBD1 went unverified against the DNA. TRBV21-1 is a known pseudogene. The CDR3 is 13 residues long. The CDR3 reads CASSNAGTYEQYF. The CDR3 DNA sequence: TGTGCCAGCAGCAATGCAGGGACCTACGAGCAGTACTTC.

Concerning this clone: Other DNA variants within this sample encode the same CDR3. This chain joins TRBV6-5 and TRBJ2-5; D remains ambiguous. With 4 bases removed from V and 7 bases from J, the gap between germline ends came to 7 bases. The CDR3 totals 11 residues. Germline V CDR1 and CDR2: MNHEY, SVGAGI. The CDR3 coding sequence is TGTGCCAGCAGTTCCCTGGGGACCCAGTACTTC. This encodes CASSSLGTQYF.

The J gene is TRBJ2-5, the V gene TRBV7-9, with 7 bases identical to TRBD2. The CDR3 covers 15 residues. V gave up 1 base and J gave up 4 bases; unmatched junction bases: 6. Germline assignment: CDR1 SEHNR and CDR2 FQNEAQ (reference sequence). CDR3 nucleotides: TGTGCCAGCAGCTTAGTTCGGGGGGTCTTAGAGACCCAGTACTTC. Its protein is CASSLVRGVLETQYF.

This clone was recorded only once. The V call is TRBV5-1, the J call TRBJ2-5, with 9 bases lining up with TRBD2. This CDR3 spans 14 amino acids. Germline V gives CDR1 SGHRS, CDR2 YFSETQ. The junction had 7 bases not matched to a gene; V was cut back by 7 bases and J by 3 bases. The CDR3 here is CASRLSGGKETQYF. CDR3 nucleotides: TGCGCCAGCCGGCTCAGCGGGGGGAAAGAGACCCAGTACTTC.

The gene calls are TRBV5-1 and TRBJ2-1; D call uncertain. Germline loops: CDR1 SGHRS, CDR2 YFSETQ. V lost 1 base and J lost 6, with 8 bases in between. CDR3 length: 13 amino acids. The chain's CDR3 is CASSLFQRNEQFF. CDR3 DNA sequence: TGCGCCAGCAGCTTGTTTCAGCGCAATGAGCAGTTCTTC.

Comment on this clone: Other DNA sequences in the sample encode the same CDR3. The CDR3 sequence is CASSFSSYEQYF. CDR3 DNA sequence: TGTGCCAGCAGCTTCAGCTCCTACGAGCAGTACTTC. This sequence joins TRBV5-8 and TRBJ2-7; no firm D call. V lost 2 bases and J lost 0, with 3 bases in between. The CDR3 spans 12 residues. Germline V gene data show CDR1 as SGHTS and CDR2 as YDEGEE.

This rearrangement joins TRBV5-1 to TRBJ2-1; TRBD2 aligns across 10 bases. V was pared by 3 bases and J by 5 bases, with 5 bases of the junction left unmatched. The CDR3 runs 15 residues. The germline V gene has CDR1 SGHRS and CDR2 YFSETQ. CDR3 amino acids: CASSSQREGNNEQFF. CDR3 in DNA: TGCGCCAGCAGCTCCCAGCGGGAGGGAAACAATGAGCAGTTCTTC.